Shown below are 30 T cell receptor beta chains from a single sample sequenced in a study of regulatory T cells in long-lasting Graves disease. To make TCR beta libraries, researchers used iRepertoire HTBI primers and Arm-PCR of CDR3 regions. TCRdb itself ran the multiplex PCR reads through MiXCR, one entry per CDR3 protein. The sample includes a few hundred thousand distinct CDR3 sequences, around 18% seen only once; the top ten take approximately 15%. The time point was: newly diagnosed GD, antithyroid drugs for less than 3 months. After RNA was extracted from PBMCs, the TCR library was made from it. These data also featured in a second study, about T cells in Graves' hyperthyroidism and ophthalmopathy.

The source was peripheral blood mononuclear cells (PBMCs), collected at new diagnosis, from a patient treated with antithyroid drugs. These receptors came from a woman in her twenties or thirties with Graves disease.

This clonotype was picked up many times. The chain has TRBV11-1 and TRBJ2-7; a weak D match, TRBD2 (6 bases). V lost 1 base to trimming and J lost 3 bases, with 13 bases between them. Germline CDR1 and CDR2: SGHAT and FQDESV (reference sequence). This CDR3 has 15 amino acids. The CDR3 is CASSLEASEYYEQYF. The CDR3 nucleotides are TGTGCCAGCAGCTTAGAGGCTAGCGAATACTACGAGCAGTACTTC. The variable domain in full, completed from reference TRBV11-1 and TRBJ2-7, reads EAEVAQSPRYKITEKSQAVAFWCDPISGHATLYWYRQILGQGPELLVQFQDESVVDDSQLPKDRFSAERLKGVDSTLKIQPAELGDSAMYLCASSLEASEYYEQYFGPGTRLTVT.

This clonotype was observed at least ten times. The rearrangement uses TRBV5-1 and TRBJ1-2, with a tentative D call TRBD1 (5 bases). With 6 bases removed from V and 2 bases from J, the gap between germline ends came to 14 bases. CDR3 length: 14 residues. Germline V gives CDR1 SGHRS, CDR2 YFSETQ. The CDR3 here is CASTYSGGNYGYTF. The CDR3 nucleotides read TGCGCCAGCACTTACTCTGGGGGGAACTATGGCTACACCTTC.

There are a few counts of this clonotype. This probably arose from a read error, given a far larger clone one base away. The V call is TRBV6-2 or TRBV6-3, the J call TRBJ1-2; maybe TRBD1 (5 bases). The germline gives CDR1 MNHEY, CDR2 SVGEGT. V was shortened by 11 bases and J by 8 bases, with 24 bases between the two germline ends. This CDR3 spans 14 amino acids. The CDR3 is CASSDGQSGDGYTF. The CDR3 DNA is TGTGCCTCCAGTGACGGCCAGTCCGGGGACGGCTACACCTTC.

This clonotype was counted ten times or more. The V and J genes are TRBV6-1 and TRBJ2-1; 7 bases are a match to TRBD1. Germline values: CDR1 MNHNS, CDR2 SASEGT. The CDR3 is made up of 19 amino acids. V lost 0 bases to trimming and J lost 2 bases; unmatched junction nucleotides: 13. CDR3 nucleotide sequence: TGTGCCAGCAGTGAAGCGTTTCCAAGGCAGGGGGATCCCTACAATGAGCAGTTCTTC. Its translation: CASSEAFPRQGDPYNEQFF.

This clonotype was recorded at least ten times. The V call is TRBV2, the J call TRBJ1-2; D ambiguous. The ends were cut back, 2 bases at V and 8 bases at J, with 15 bases in the middle. CDR3 length: 14 amino acids. Looked up from germline, CDR1 is SNHLY and CDR2 is FYNNEI. DNA for the CDR3: TGTGCCAGCAGTGAATGGTCGGGATGGAGCGGCTACACCTTC. Translated, it gives CASSEWSGWSGYTF.

Worth noting for this clonotype: A read error may account for a junction end that differs from germline. V gene TRBV6-4 combines with J gene TRBJ1-2; D possibly corresponds to TRBD1 (5 bases). The CDR3 is made up of 14 amino acids. Germline V gene lookup returns CDR1 MRHNA and CDR2 SNTAGT. As DNA, the CDR3 is TGTGCCAGCAGTTACTCGGGGCTCAACTATGGCTACACCTTC. It translates to CASSYSGLNYGYTF.

This clonotype was counted at least ten times. The V and J genes are TRBV18 and TRBJ2-1; tentative D call: TRBD2 (5 bases). V was trimmed by 0 bases and J by 7 bases, leaving 7 bases between them. The germline CDR1 and CDR2 sequences are KGHSH and LQKENI. This CDR3 has 13 amino acids. This chain's CDR3 is CASSPPSANEQFF. CDR3 DNA sequence: TGTGCCAGCTCACCACCTAGCGCGAATGAGCAGTTCTTC.

The chain is built from TRBV6-1 and TRBJ2-7, with D possibly being TRBD1 (6 bases). Germline V gene data show CDR1 as MNHNS and CDR2 as SASEGT. The length of the CDR3 is 14 residues. The V end was cut by 2 bases, the J end by 1 base, with 9 bases between. This CDR3 is CASSESRGSYEQYF. CDR3 in DNA: TGTGCCAGCAGTGAATCAAGGGGGTCCTACGAGCAGTACTTC.

This clonotype was detected ten times or more. J is TRBJ2-1 and V is TRBV2; no firm D call. The CDR3 length is 13 residues. Germline CDR1 is SNHLY and CDR2 is FYNNEI. With 3 bases removed from V and 12 bases from J, the gap between germline ends came to 15 bases. The CDR3 here is CASSDKAEWAQFF. Here the CDR3 DNA reads TGTGCCAGCAGTGACAAAGCAGAGTGGGCGCAGTTCTTC.

In this sample, this clonotype turned up many times. The chain uses TRBV7-8 and TRBJ1-1, with a possible D match to TRBD1 (6 bases). This CDR3 region has 12 residues. Germline values: CDR1 SGHVS, CDR2 FQNEAQ. Trimming pared 1 base from V and 12 bases from J, leaving 12 bases between. The CDR3 spells CASSLGQENPFF. CDR3 DNA: TGTGCCAGCAGCTTAGGACAGGAGAACCCTTTCTTT.

This clonotype was found many times. The chain has TRBV7-2 and TRBJ1-1, with D uncertain. V dropped 5 bases and J dropped 3 bases, with 4 bases sitting between them. Germline lookup yields CDR1 SGHTA and CDR2 FQGNSA. The CDR3 contains 11 residues. CDR3 region: CASSPDTEAFF. CDR3 nucleotides: TGTGCCAGCAGCCCGGACACTGAAGCTTTCTTT.

About this clonotype: A read error may explain this, as a much larger clone is one base away. This sequence joins TRBV13 and TRBJ2-1; unclear D gene. The ends were cut back, 5 bases at V and 10 bases at J, with 15 bases in the middle. The CDR3 sequence is 13 residues long. Germline V lookup: CDR1 PRHDT, CDR2 FYEKMQ (reference sequence). CDR3 sequence reads: CASSGEFAYEQFF. CDR3 DNA sequence: TGTGCCAGCAGCGGAGAGTTCGCCTACGAGCAGTTCTTC.

The CDR3 DNA reads TGCAGTGCTGCTGGGGGGGGGGGGCCGTTTGGGGAGCAGTACTTC. Translation: CSAAGGGGPFGEQYF. The rearrangement joins TRBV20-1 to TRBJ2-7, with D possibly matching TRBD2 (7 bases). CDR1 is DFQATT, CDR2 SNEGSKA, per germline (reference sequence). The CDR3 has 15 residues. V was clipped by 5 bases and J by 7 bases, with 24 bases between them.

This clonotype was recorded at least ten times. The gene calls are TRBV20-1 and TRBJ1-1; D unresolved. The V gene's germline CDR1 is DFQATT and CDR2 SNEGSKA (reference sequence). V was trimmed by 0 bases and J by 7 bases, leaving 15 bases between them. The CDR3 contains 14 residues. In nucleotides, the CDR3 is TGCAGTGCTAGAGATAGTTGGCGGGTAGGTGAAGCTTTCTTT. Residues: CSARDSWRVGEAFF.

At least ten counts were recorded for this clonotype. V usage is TRBV14 and J usage is TRBJ2-7; unclear D gene. V was pared by 4 bases and J by 2 bases, with 9 bases between. The CDR3 loop spans 13 amino acids. CDR1 and CDR2 from the germline V gene are SGHDN and FVKESK. Written as DNA, the CDR3 is TGTGCCAGCAGCCGCCACCAAGCCTACGAGCAGTACTTC. Its protein is CASSRHQAYEQYF.

V is TRBV9 and J is TRBJ2-1; 14 nucleotides align to TRBD2. The V gene end was trimmed by 3 bases and the J gene end by 3 bases; junction bases not matched to a gene: 2. The CDR3 sequence is 16 residues long. Germline V gives CDR1 SGDLS, CDR2 YYNGEE. In DNA, the CDR3 is TGTGCCAGCAGCGCCGGGACTAGCGGGGGCTACAATGAGCAGTTCTTC. Translating gives CASSAGTSGGYNEQFF.

This clonotype has ten or more counts. The J gene is TRBJ2-7, the V gene TRBV3-1; D unclear. Deletions cut 0 bases from V and 3 bases from J, with 6 bases between. The CDR3 sequence is 13 residues long. CDR1 LGHDT and CDR2 YNNKEL come from the germline V gene (reference sequence). The CDR3 sequence is CASSQDVRYEQYF. CDR3 DNA: TGTGCCAGCAGCCAAGACGTGCGCTACGAGCAGTACTTC.

This clonotype was found many times. The chain has TRBV7-3 and TRBJ1-1; unclear D gene. V dropped 4 bases and J dropped 6 bases, with 9 bases sitting between them. CDR3 length equals 12 residues. Germline V gene data show CDR1 as SGHTA and CDR2 as FQGTGA. The CDR3 nucleotides read TGTGCCAGCAGCTGCGGAGTTCCTGAAGCTTTCTTT. Protein product: CASSCGVPEAFF. Filled out from reference TRBV7-3 and TRBJ1-1, the complete variable domain reads GAGVSQTPSNKVTEKGKYVELRCDPISGHTALYWYRQSLGQGPEFLIYFQGTGAADDSGLPNDRFFAVRPEGSVSTLKIQRTERGDSAVYLCASSCGVPEAFFGQGTRLTVV.

The chain employs TRBV5-4 and TRBJ2-1; D is tentatively TRBD1 or TRBD2 (5 bases each). V was shortened by 4 bases and J by 8 bases, with 13 bases between the two germline ends. The CDR3 consists of 13 residues. Germline assignment: CDR1 SGHNT and CDR2 YYREEE (reference sequence). This CDR3 reads CASSREGTDEQFF. In nucleotides, the CDR3 is TGTGCCAGCAGCCGTGAGGGGACGGATGAGCAGTTCTTC. Based on the CDR3 plus reference TRBV5-4 and TRBJ2-1, the full variable domain is ETGVTQSPTHLIKTRGQQVTLRCSSQSGHNTVSWYQQALGQGPQFIFQYYREEENGRGNFPPRFSGLQFPNYSSELNVNALELDDSALYLCASSREGTDEQFFGPGTRLTVL.

V usage is TRBV7-3 and J usage is TRBJ2-6; D perhaps matches TRBD1 (6 bases). This CDR3 contains 18 residues. Trimming stripped 1 base from V and 0 bases from J, with 13 bases between. Germline CDR1 and CDR2: SGHTA and FQGTGA. The CDR3 protein is CASSLIGDTSSGANVLTF. The CDR3 bases are TGTGCCAGCAGCTTAATAGGGGACACTAGCTCTGGGGCCAACGTCCTGACTTTC.

The rearrangement links TRBV7-8 to TRBJ2-7, with 11 nucleotides matching TRBD2. Germline CDR1 and CDR2: SGHVS and FQNEAQ. This CDR3 is built from 16 residues. Trimming removed 3 bases from V and 1 base from J; junction bases left unmatched: 5. CDR3 loop: CASSFSGGGRSYEQYF. The CDR3 nucleotides read TGTGCCAGCAGCTTTAGCGGGGGGGGGAGATCCTACGAGCAGTACTTC.

This clonotype was observed at least ten times. V is TRBV20-1 and J is TRBJ1-5; 9 nucleotides match TRBD1. The CDR3 has 15 residues. Germline trimming cut 3 bases from V and 7 bases from J; bases unmatched to any gene: 10. Per the germline V gene, CDR1 is DFQATT and CDR2 is SNEGSKA (reference sequence). The CDR3 DNA reads TGCAGTGCTAGCCCCGGGACAGGGTGGATCCAGCCCCAGCATTTT. Residues: CSASPGTGWIQPQHF.

The J gene is TRBJ2-3, the V gene TRBV18; D is unresolved. The CDR3 runs to 10 residues. The germline CDR1 and CDR2 sequences are KGHSH and LQKENI. With 8 bases removed from V and 6 bases from J, the gap between germline ends came to 6 bases. CDR3 DNA: TGTGCCAGCAGTGCCGATACGCAGTATTTT. It yields the protein CASSADTQYF.

The sample holds many counts of this clonotype. V gene TRBV9 combines with J gene TRBJ2-1, with 7 positions matching TRBD2. V was clipped by 6 bases and J by 7 bases; unmatched bases: 16. CDR3 length: 16 amino acids. Germline assignment: CDR1 SGDLS and CDR2 YYNGEE. CDR3 amino acids: CASTVGSGPSGNEQFF. The CDR3 coding sequence is TGTGCCAGCACCGTGGGTAGCGGGCCCTCGGGGAATGAGCAGTTCTTC.

V gene TRBV13 combines with J gene TRBJ2-7; either TRBD1 or TRBD2 may fit D (6 bases each). Looked up from germline, CDR1 is PRHDT and CDR2 is FYEKMQ (reference sequence). The length of the CDR3 is 17 residues. Between the trimmed V and J ends, which lost 5 bases and 3 bases, there was a span of 23 bases. Here the CDR3 DNA reads TGTGCCAGCAGCCCTTCCAGTGGGGGGCACCGAGGCTACGAGCAGTACTTC. This sequence encodes CASSPSSGGHRGYEQYF.

This clonotype was picked up many times. The chain links TRBV12-3 or TRBV12-4 to TRBJ2-1; no firm D call. The CDR3 is made up of 15 amino acids. V was cut by 0 bases and J by 6 bases, with 12 bases left in between. The CDR3 is CASSLAPGGANEQFF. Here the CDR3 DNA reads TGTGCCAGCAGTTTAGCCCCAGGCGGAGCCAATGAGCAGTTCTTC.

This clonotype was recorded many times. The rearrangement uses TRBV29-1 and TRBJ2-7; 7 nucleotides agree with TRBD2. This CDR3 is 11 amino acids long. The V gene end was trimmed by 6 bases and the J gene end by 5 bases; junction bases not matched to a gene: 4. The V gene's germline CDR1 is SQVTM and CDR2 ANQGSEA. This chain's CDR3 is CSVGGGDEQYF. As DNA, the CDR3 is TGCAGCGTGGGGGGGGGGGACGAGCAGTACTTC.

This clonotype was counted only a few times. The gene calls are TRBV15 and TRBJ1-2, with 11 nucleotides matching TRBD1. The CDR3 consists of 16 residues. Germline V gene sequence: CDR1 LNHNV, CDR2 YYDKDF (reference sequence). With V trimmed by 4 bases and J by 6 bases, 10 bases remained unmatched. The CDR3 bases are TGTGCCACCAGCAACGGCCTCGGGACAGGGGGTCATGGCTACACCTTC. Amino acid sequence: CATSNGLGTGGHGYTF.

Judged by abundance, this clonotype is medium-sized. V and J are TRBV7-2 and TRBJ2-1; 8 bases agree with TRBD1. Losses at the gene ends were 4 bases for V and 3 bases for J; bases not matched to a gene: 8. Per germline, CDR1 SGHTA and CDR2 FQGNSA. The CDR3 sequence is 16 residues long. The CDR3 DNA sequence: TGTGCCAGCAGCTCTGGACAGGGATGGAGCTACAATGAGCAGTTCTTC. Its protein product is CASSSGQGWSYNEQFF.

The table lists this clonotype with a few counts. The V call is TRBV6-2 or TRBV6-3, the J call TRBJ1-1, with 9 bases fitting TRBD1. The V gene's germline CDR1 is MNHEY and CDR2 SVGEGT. Trimming cost V 5 bases and J 4 bases; bases outside gene matches: 17. The CDR3 runs 18 residues. The CDR3 here is CASSGLPTGGSGGTEAFF. In DNA form, the CDR3 reads TGTGCCAGCAGTGGGTTGCCGACAGGGGGGAGTGGGGGCACTGAAGCTTTCTTT.